Listed below are T cell receptor beta chains from one sample, sequenced in a study of regulatory T cells in long-lasting Graves disease. TCRdb independently ran MiXCR on the multiplex PCR reads; one entry per CDR3 protein. The sample has 650,000 to 700,000 distinct CDR3 sequences; around 32% are singletons. The sequencing used peripheral blood mononuclear cells (PBMCs), collected when the disease was refractory, from a patient treated with antithyroid drugs. The receptors were sampled from a female donor with Graves disease. Both conserved end residues are part of each CDR3. The order of the fields is CDR3 DNA, CDR3 protein, clone size, J gene, V gene, D gene. The D gene is left open where the match is weak. Not all rows give a size; the values are once, few, many and, for expanded clones, a class.

CDR3 DNA: TGCGCCAGCAGCTTAACAGAAGCATATGGCTACACCTTC; CDR3 protein: CASSLTEAYGYTF; clone size: -; J gene: TRBJ1-2; V gene: TRBV5-1; D gene: -
CDR3 DNA: TGTGCCAGCAGTGACCCCCGGTCCCCGAGGGACTATGGCTACACCTTC; CDR3 protein: CASSDPRSPRDYGYTF; clone size: -; J gene: TRBJ1-2; V gene: TRBV6-1; D gene: -
CDR3 DNA: TGTGCCAGCAGTTACTCTGGGGCGCGAGGCGAGCAGTACTTC; CDR3 protein: CASSYSGARGEQYF; clone size: many; J gene: TRBJ2-7; V gene: TRBV6-5; D gene: -
CDR3 DNA: TGTGCCAGTAGTTCAGATGAGAGGGGCCCGGGGGGCACTGAAGCTTTCTTT; CDR3 protein: CASSSDERGPGGTEAFF; clone size: -; J gene: TRBJ1-1; V gene: TRBV19; D gene: -
CDR3 DNA: TGTGCCAGCAGTTTAATGCAATCAATAGCGGGAGCAGATACGCAGTATTTT; CDR3 protein: CASSLMQSIAGADTQYF; clone size: -; J gene: TRBJ2-3; V gene: TRBV28; D gene: TRBD2
CDR3 DNA: TGCAGCGTTGTTGGGCCAGAGAGTTACTACGAGCAGTACTTC; CDR3 protein: CSVVGPESYYEQYF; clone size: -; J gene: TRBJ2-7; V gene: TRBV29-1; D gene: -
CDR3 DNA: TGTGCCAGCAGCTTAGGACAGATACAAGAGACCCAGTACTTC; CDR3 protein: CASSLGQIQETQYF; clone size: many; J gene: TRBJ2-5; V gene: TRBV11-2; D gene: -
CDR3 DNA: TGTGCCAGTAGTCCCACGACAGGGAAAGAGACCCAGTACTTC; CDR3 protein: CASSPTTGKETQYF; clone size: -; J gene: TRBJ2-5; V gene: TRBV19; D gene: TRBD1
CDR3 DNA: TGCAGCGTTGAAAGGGGGGGGACCCCAGAGAGTGTAGCTTTCTTT; CDR3 protein: CSVERGGTPESVAFF; clone size: -; J gene: TRBJ1-1; V gene: TRBV29-1; D gene: -
CDR3 DNA: TGTGCCAGCAACGAGGAGACCCTCCCGGCAGATACGCAGTATTTT; CDR3 protein: CASNEETLPADTQYF; clone size: -; J gene: TRBJ2-3; V gene: TRBV11-2; D gene: -
CDR3 DNA: TGCAGTGCTAACCCCGGGACAGGTACCCCACTAAGCAATCAGCCCCAGCATTTT; CDR3 protein: CSANPGTGTPLSNQPQHF; clone size: many; J gene: TRBJ1-5; V gene: TRBV20-1; D gene: TRBD1
CDR3 DNA: TGTGCCAGCAGCTTCCAAGAGACCCAGTACTTC; CDR3 protein: CASSFQETQYF; clone size: many; J gene: TRBJ2-5; V gene: TRBV11-2; D gene: -
CDR3 DNA: TGTGCCAGCAGCCGAAAAGAGACCCAGTACTTC; CDR3 protein: CASSRKETQYF; clone size: many; J gene: TRBJ2-5; V gene: TRBV12-3/TRBV12-4; D gene: -
CDR3 DNA: TGTGCCTGGAGGGGGACGAGTAAGCAAGAGACCCAGTACTTC; CDR3 protein: CAWRGTSKQETQYF; clone size: few; J gene: TRBJ2-5; V gene: TRBV30; D gene: -
CDR3 DNA: TGTGCCAGCAGTTTTTTGCGCCCTTGGCAGGGTGATGAAAAACTGTTTTTT; CDR3 protein: CASSFLRPWQGDEKLFF; clone size: -; J gene: TRBJ1-4; V gene: TRBV12-3/TRBV12-4; D gene: -
CDR3 DNA: TGCAGTGCTAGAGATACGGATGGGACTAGCGGGACCCCCTACGAGCAGTACTTC; CDR3 protein: CSARDTDGTSGTPYEQYF; clone size: -; J gene: TRBJ2-7; V gene: TRBV20-1; D gene: TRBD2
CDR3 DNA: TGCAGCGGCGCGGGACAGGGGGCTGGGAACACTGAAGCTTTCTTT; CDR3 protein: CSGAGQGAGNTEAFF; clone size: -; J gene: TRBJ1-1; V gene: TRBV29-1; D gene: TRBD1
CDR3 DNA: TGCAGCGTTGATGCGGGGGGCGGGACTGAAGCTTTCTTT; CDR3 protein: CSVDAGGGTEAFF; clone size: few; J gene: TRBJ1-1; V gene: TRBV29-1; D gene: -
CDR3 DNA: TGTGCCAGCAGCCGAAAGGGGGCGCGCAACTATGGCTACACCTTC; CDR3 protein: CASSRKGARNYGYTF; clone size: few; J gene: TRBJ1-2; V gene: TRBV12-3/TRBV12-4; D gene: TRBD1
CDR3 DNA: TGTGCCAGCAGCTATACAGGGGATAATGAAAAACTGTTTTTT; CDR3 protein: CASSYTGDNEKLFF; clone size: -; J gene: TRBJ1-4; V gene: TRBV27; D gene: TRBD1
CDR3 DNA: TGTGCCAGCAGCCTCACCAATGAGCAGTTCTTC; CDR3 protein: CASSLTNEQFF; clone size: -; J gene: TRBJ2-1; V gene: TRBV12-3/TRBV12-4; D gene: -
CDR3 DNA: TGTGCCAGCAGTGACACACAGGGGTATATCGGCGAGCAGTACTTC; CDR3 protein: CASSDTQGYIGEQYF; clone size: many; J gene: TRBJ2-7; V gene: TRBV6-1; D gene: TRBD1
CDR3 DNA: TGTGCCAGCAGTTACCCCCCCGGGACAGGGGGTTACGAGCAGTACTTC; CDR3 protein: CASSYPPGTGGYEQYF; clone size: few; J gene: TRBJ2-7; V gene: TRBV6-5; D gene: TRBD1
CDR3 DNA: TGTGCCAGCAGTCAAGCGGGAGGGCCGTATTGGGAGCAGTACTTC; CDR3 protein: CASSQAGGPYWEQYF; clone size: many; J gene: TRBJ2-7; V gene: TRBV12-3/TRBV12-4; D gene: TRBD2
CDR3 DNA: TGTGCCAGCAGCGAGCCCTATTCGGGACATCACTATGGCTACACCTTC; CDR3 protein: CASSEPYSGHHYGYTF; clone size: many; J gene: TRBJ1-2; V gene: TRBV11-2; D gene: -
CDR3 DNA: TGTGCCAGCAGCGGCCGGGACAGCCTTCGAAGCTACACCTTC; CDR3 protein: CASSGRDSLRSYTF; clone size: -; J gene: TRBJ1-2; V gene: TRBV7-9; D gene: TRBD1
CDR3 DNA: TGTGCCAGCAGCTTATGGGGGTCGTTCAATCAGCCCCAGCATTTT; CDR3 protein: CASSLWGSFNQPQHF; clone size: -; J gene: TRBJ1-5; V gene: TRBV11-2; D gene: -
CDR3 DNA: TGTGCCAGCAGTTTAACGGGTAATGGCTACACCTTC; CDR3 protein: CASSLTGNGYTF; clone size: many; J gene: TRBJ1-2; V gene: TRBV27; D gene: -
CDR3 DNA: TGTGCCAGCAGCCCACTCGGGACACCGAGGGGGGAGACCCAGTACTTC; CDR3 protein: CASSPLGTPRGETQYF; clone size: many; J gene: TRBJ2-5; V gene: TRBV11-2; D gene: -
CDR3 DNA: TGTGCCAGCAGCGTCAAGGGGACAGCGGGTGGAAAACTGTTTTTT; CDR3 protein: CASSVKGTAGGKLFF; clone size: few; J gene: TRBJ1-4; V gene: TRBV7-9; D gene: TRBD1
CDR3 DNA: TGTGCCAGCTCACCGAACGACATCGCAACTAATGAAAAACTGTTTTTT; CDR3 protein: CASSPNDIATNEKLFF; clone size: -; J gene: TRBJ1-4; V gene: TRBV18; D gene: -
CDR3 DNA: TGTGCCAGCATCGTAATAGCGCCCGAGCAGTACTTC; CDR3 protein: CASIVIAPEQYF; clone size: few; J gene: TRBJ2-7; V gene: TRBV11-2; D gene: -
CDR3 DNA: TGTGCCAGGGCCCAGGGGCGAGGTTGGGACACTGAAGCTTTCTTT; CDR3 protein: CARAQGRGWDTEAFF; clone size: many; J gene: TRBJ1-1; V gene: TRBV9; D gene: -
CDR3 DNA: TGTGCCAGCAGTGAAGGGACAGGGGTCGGTGTTCAGCCCCAGCATTTT; CDR3 protein: CASSEGTGVGVQPQHF; clone size: -; J gene: TRBJ1-5; V gene: TRBV6-4; D gene: TRBD1
CDR3 DNA: TGTGCCAGCAGTTCCCCAGGACGGCCCAATGGCTACACCTTC; CDR3 protein: CASSSPGRPNGYTF; clone size: few; J gene: TRBJ1-2; V gene: TRBV12-3/TRBV12-4; D gene: -
CDR3 DNA: TGTGCCAGCAGCTTAGCCCCCGCGGCCACTTCGTGGGGGCGGGAGAACTATGGCTACACCTTC; CDR3 protein: CASSLAPAATSWGRENYGYTF; clone size: -; J gene: TRBJ1-2; V gene: TRBV11-2; D gene: -
CDR3 DNA: TGTGCCAGCAGCTTAAACAGGGGTGATTCACCCCTCCACTTT; CDR3 protein: CASSLNRGDSPLHF; clone size: -; J gene: TRBJ1-6; V gene: TRBV7-6; D gene: TRBD1
CDR3 DNA: TGTGCCAGTAAAGGACAGGGCCTGTCCTACGAGCAGTACTTC; CDR3 protein: CASKGQGLSYEQYF; clone size: many; J gene: TRBJ2-7; V gene: TRBV12-3/TRBV12-4; D gene: TRBD1
CDR3 DNA: TGTGCCTGGAGTACAGGGGGGGGTAGACAGCCCCAGCATTTT; CDR3 protein: CAWSTGGGRQPQHF; clone size: once; J gene: TRBJ1-5; V gene: TRBV30; D gene: TRBD1
CDR3 DNA: TGCAGCGTTGAAGACTCTCACGAGCAGTACTTC; CDR3 protein: CSVEDSHEQYF; clone size: -; J gene: TRBJ2-7; V gene: TRBV29-1; D gene: -
CDR3 DNA: TGTGCCAGCAGTTTAGCTATAGGTAATAACTATGGCTACACCTTC; CDR3 protein: CASSLAIGNNYGYTF; clone size: few; J gene: TRBJ1-2; V gene: TRBV12-3/TRBV12-4; D gene: -
CDR3 DNA: TGTGCCAGCAGACCGCAACTGACAGGGCGAAATAGCTATGGCTACACCTTC; CDR3 protein: CASRPQLTGRNSYGYTF; clone size: few; J gene: TRBJ1-2; V gene: TRBV12-3/TRBV12-4; D gene: TRBD1
CDR3 DNA: TGTGCCAGCAGCCAATACAGGGGCGGGACTGAAGCTTTCTTT; CDR3 protein: CASSQYRGGTEAFF; clone size: few; J gene: TRBJ1-1; V gene: TRBV16; D gene: TRBD1
CDR3 DNA: TGCAGCGTGGCGGGACTAGTGAAGGGGGGATACAATGAGCAGTTCTTC; CDR3 protein: CSVAGLVKGGYNEQFF; clone size: once; J gene: TRBJ2-1; V gene: TRBV29-1; D gene: TRBD2
CDR3 DNA: TGCAGCGTTGATGCCACCAGACTAGCGGGAGGCAGCACAGATACGCAGTATTTT; CDR3 protein: CSVDATRLAGGSTDTQYF; clone size: -; J gene: TRBJ2-3; V gene: TRBV29-1; D gene: TRBD2
CDR3 DNA: TGTGCCAGCAGTTTCGGGGGCAGGGGCTCTGGAAACACCATATATTTT; CDR3 protein: CASSFGGRGSGNTIYF; clone size: few; J gene: TRBJ1-3; V gene: TRBV12-3/TRBV12-4; D gene: -
CDR3 DNA: TGCGCCAGCAGCTTACCGGGACAGGCTCTCAACGAGCAGTACTTC; CDR3 protein: CASSLPGQALNEQYF; clone size: few; J gene: TRBJ2-7; V gene: TRBV5-1; D gene: TRBD1
CDR3 DNA: TGTGCCAGCAGTTACGGCGACATGAACACTGAAGCTTTCTTT; CDR3 protein: CASSYGDMNTEAFF; clone size: -; J gene: TRBJ1-1; V gene: TRBV6-5; D gene: -
CDR3 DNA: TGCAGTGCTAGAGACGAGGGAAAGAGCTCCTACGAGCAGTACTTC; CDR3 protein: CSARDEGKSSYEQYF; clone size: -; J gene: TRBJ2-7; V gene: TRBV20-1; D gene: -
CDR3 DNA: TGTGCCAGCAGCTCCAATGAAGACAGGGGTGTTGAAGCTTTCTTT; CDR3 protein: CASSSNEDRGVEAFF; clone size: -; J gene: TRBJ1-1; V gene: TRBV13; D gene: TRBD1
CDR3 DNA: TGCAGTGCTAGAGAAGTTCTCGGGGGGCGCTTGGGAAGTCAGCCCCAGCATTTT; CDR3 protein: CSAREVLGGRLGSQPQHF; clone size: few; J gene: TRBJ1-5; V gene: TRBV20-1; D gene: -
CDR3 DNA: TGTGCCAGCAGCCAAGGACTGGGACGGAGGAACACTGAAGCTTTCTTT; CDR3 protein: CASSQGLGRRNTEAFF; clone size: -; J gene: TRBJ1-1; V gene: TRBV3-1; D gene: -
CDR3 DNA: TGCAGTGCTGGAGACCCGTCTGAAGCTTTCTTT; CDR3 protein: CSAGDPSEAFF; clone size: -; J gene: TRBJ1-1; V gene: TRBV20-1; D gene: -
CDR3 DNA: TGCAGTGTCCAGACAGGACTTAGCAATCAGCCCCAGCATTTT; CDR3 protein: CSVQTGLSNQPQHF; clone size: -; J gene: TRBJ1-5; V gene: TRBV20-1; D gene: -